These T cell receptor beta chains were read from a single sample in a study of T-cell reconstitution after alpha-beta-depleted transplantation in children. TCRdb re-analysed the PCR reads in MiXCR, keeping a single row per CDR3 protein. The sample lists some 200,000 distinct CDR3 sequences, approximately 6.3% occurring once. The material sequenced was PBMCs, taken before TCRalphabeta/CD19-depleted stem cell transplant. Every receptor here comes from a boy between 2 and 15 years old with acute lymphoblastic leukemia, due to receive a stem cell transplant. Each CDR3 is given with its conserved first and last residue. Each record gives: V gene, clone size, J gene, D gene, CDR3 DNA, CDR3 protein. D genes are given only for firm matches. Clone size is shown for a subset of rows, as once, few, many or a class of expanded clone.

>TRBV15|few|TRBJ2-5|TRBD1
TGTGCCACCAGCAGAGGACAGGGGGCGGTGGAGACCCAGTACTTC
CATSRGQGAVETQYF
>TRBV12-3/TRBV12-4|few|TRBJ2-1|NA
TGTGCCAGCAGCCCGGTGGGCTACCAACATGAGCAGTTCTTC
CASSPVGYQHEQFF
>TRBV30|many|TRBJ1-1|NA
TGTGCCGCAGGAAGCGGGGTTCTAGACACTGAAGCTTTCTTT
CAAGSGVLDTEAFF
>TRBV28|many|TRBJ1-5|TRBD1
TGTGCCAGCATCTGGGGGACAGGGAATCAGCCCCAGCATTTT
CASIWGTGNQPQHF
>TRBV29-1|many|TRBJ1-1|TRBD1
TGCAGCGTTGAACAGGGGGCAGGCACTGAAGCTTTCTTT
CSVEQGAGTEAFF
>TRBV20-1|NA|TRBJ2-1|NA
TGCAGTGCTAGTGACGACAATGAGCAGTTCTTC
CSASDDNEQFF
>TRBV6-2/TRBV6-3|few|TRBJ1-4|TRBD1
TGTGCCAGCAGTCGGCGGGAGGGGGCGCGTGAAAAACTGTTTTTT
CASSRREGAREKLFF
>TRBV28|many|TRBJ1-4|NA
TGTGCCAGCAGTTTACCCCTCCGAAATGAAAAACTGTTTTTT
CASSLPLRNEKLFF
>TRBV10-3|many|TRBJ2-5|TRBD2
TGTGCCATCAGTGGGGCGGGGGGCCAAGAGACCCAGTACTTC
CAISGAGGQETQYF
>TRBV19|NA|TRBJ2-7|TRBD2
TGTGCCAGTCAAAGACTAGCGGGGGACTCCTACGAGCAGTACTTC
CASQRLAGDSYEQYF
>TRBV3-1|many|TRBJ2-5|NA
TGTGCCAGCAGCCACTTGGAGGACATGCAAGAGACCCAGTACTTC
CASSHLEDMQETQYF
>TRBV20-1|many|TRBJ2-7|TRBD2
TGCAGTGCTGGGGGACGGGAGGGCCGCTACGAGCAGTACTTC
CSAGGREGRYEQYF
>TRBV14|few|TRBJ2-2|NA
TGTGCCAGCAGCCAAGATCCTAGCCCCGACACCGGGGAGCTGTTTTTT
CASSQDPSPDTGELFF
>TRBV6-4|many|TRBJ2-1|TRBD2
TGTGCCAGCAGTGTAGGCGGGGGGCAATACAATGAGCAGTTCTTC
CASSVGGGQYNEQFF
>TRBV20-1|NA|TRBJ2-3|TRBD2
TGCAGTGCTAGAGATGGGACTACCTTTTGGGAAGATACGCAGTATTTT
CSARDGTTFWEDTQYF
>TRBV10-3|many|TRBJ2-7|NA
TGTGCCATCAGTGGCGCCGTTGATCTAGCCGGCCGGAGCTCCTACGAGCAGTACTTC
CAISGAVDLAGRSSYEQYF
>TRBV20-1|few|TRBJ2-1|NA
TGCAGTGCTAGACAGGGAAATGAGCAGTTCTTC
CSARQGNEQFF
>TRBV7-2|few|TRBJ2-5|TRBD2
TGTGCCAGCAGCTTAGCGGTAGCGGGGGGCCCCTTGGGAGAGACCCAGTACTTC
CASSLAVAGGPLGETQYF
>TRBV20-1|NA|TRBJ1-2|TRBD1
TGCAGTGCCAGTAGGGGGACAGGGAGCTATGGCTACACCTTC
CSASRGTGSYGYTF
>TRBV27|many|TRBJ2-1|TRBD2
TGTGCCAGCAGTTTATATTTCCCGACTAGCGGGGGTACATACAATGAGCAGTTCTTC
CASSLYFPTSGGTYNEQFF
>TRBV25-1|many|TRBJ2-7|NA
TGTGCCAGCACCGGGACGCTATCCTACGAGCAGTACTTC
CASTGTLSYEQYF
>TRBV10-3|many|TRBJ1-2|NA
TGTGCCATCTCCTCGGGGGCATTTCAAAGTACCTTC
CAISSGAFQSTF
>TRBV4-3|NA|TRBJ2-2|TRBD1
TGCGCCAGCAGCCAAGAAGGACAGGGGGCACAAACCGGGGAGCTGTTTTTT
CASSQEGQGAQTGELFF
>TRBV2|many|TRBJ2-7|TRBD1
TGTGCCAGCAGGACAGGGGCTGGCGAGCAGTACTTC
CASRTGAGEQYF
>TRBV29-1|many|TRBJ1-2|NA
TGCAGCGTGACCGAAAACTATGGCTACACCTTC
CSVTENYGYTF
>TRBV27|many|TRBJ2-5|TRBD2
TGTGCCAGCAGTTTAATGGGGACTAGTTTGGGGTCCGGTGAGACCCAGTACTTC
CASSLMGTSLGSGETQYF
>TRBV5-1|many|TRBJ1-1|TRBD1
TGCGCCAGCAGTTTTCAGGGGGAGAACACTGAAGCTTTCTTT
CASSFQGENTEAFF
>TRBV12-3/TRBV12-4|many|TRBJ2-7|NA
TGTGCCAGCAGTTTGGTGACAGCTCGCGGCGAGCAGTACTTC
CASSLVTARGEQYF
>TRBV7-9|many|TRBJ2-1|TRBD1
TGTGCCAGCAGCGAACGTAGACAGGGCGGCTCCTACAATGAGCAGTTCTTC
CASSERRQGGSYNEQFF
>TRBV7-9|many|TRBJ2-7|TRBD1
TGTGCCAGCAGCTTAGCTGGGGGACAGGGGCCACCGCACGAGCAGTACTTC
CASSLAGGQGPPHEQYF
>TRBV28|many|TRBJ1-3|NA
TGTGCCAGCAGTAGAACACCGCTCTCTGGAAACACCATATATTTT
CASSRTPLSGNTIYF
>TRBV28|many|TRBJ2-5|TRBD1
TGTGCCAGCAGTCAACCGGACAGGGTCGCGACCCAGTACTTC
CASSQPDRVATQYF
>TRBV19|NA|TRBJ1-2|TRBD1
TGTGCCAGTGGCGACAGGGGGCTATCTGGCTACACCTTC
CASGDRGLSGYTF
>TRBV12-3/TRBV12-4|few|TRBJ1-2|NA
TGTGCCAGCAGTTTCCCCCCTCTGGCAGTGGGTGGCTACACCTTC
CASSFPPLAVGGYTF
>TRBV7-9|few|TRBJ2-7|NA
TGTGCCAGCGGAGGGGGGGCCTACGAGCAGTACTTC
CASGGGAYEQYF